The 27 T cell receptor beta chains in this list originate from one sample, sequenced in a study of shared clonotypes between healthy human individuals. As defined, naive CD8 cells were CD45RO-negative and positively selected for CCR7, with terminally differentiated effector memory CD45RA+ cells excluded. Method: immunoSEQ multiplex PCR; TCRdb's copy keeps in-frame clones and lacks some. This sample carries about 2 million clones, approximately 94% of them seen once, and the ten largest clones take 1.2%. Input material: naive CD8+ T cells sorted from blood. Receptors originate from a man between 18 and 29 years old in good health.

The V call is TRBV4-1, the J call TRBJ2-7; D unclear. This CDR3 has 13 residues. Germline assignment: CDR1 MGHRA and CDR2 YSYEKL. Trimming shortened V by 1 base and J by 2 bases, and 6 bases separated the two germline ends. Written as DNA, the CDR3 is TGCGCCAGCAGCCAAGCCTGGACCTACGAGCAGTACTTC. The encoded protein is CASSQAWTYEQYF.

A word on this clone: The same CDR3 can be traced to other DNA sequences in this sample. V is TRBV7-9 and J is TRBJ2-7, with 7 bases aligning to TRBD2. The V segment lost 0 bases and the J segment 0 bases; nucleotides outside the gene matches: 2. Per the germline V gene, CDR1 is SEHNR and CDR2 is FQNEAQ (reference sequence). The CDR3 is made up of 15 amino acids. The CDR3 spells CASSLARGSSYEQYF. The CDR3 coding sequence is TGTGCCAGCAGCTTAGCGCGCGGGAGCTCCTACGAGCAGTACTTC.

The genes are TRBV2 and TRBJ2-5, with TRBD1 matching 7 bases. The germline V gene encodes CDR1 SNHLY and CDR2 FYNNEI. The junction had 3 bases not matched to a gene; V was cut back by 4 bases and J by 1 base. The CDR3 contains 14 residues. DNA for the CDR3: TGTGCCAGCAGTGGGGACAGTGTCCAAGAGACCCAGTACTTC. Translation gives CASSGDSVQETQYF.

This clone is a singleton in its sample. DNA for the CDR3: TGCAGCGTTGAAGATCAAACGGACTATGGCTACACCTTC. It yields the protein CSVEDQTDYGYTF. This chain uses TRBV29-1 with TRBJ1-2, with D unclear. This CDR3 has 13 amino acids. The V and J ends lost 0 bases and 3 bases respectively, with 8 bases between them. Per the germline V gene, CDR1 is SQVTM and CDR2 is ANQGSEA. The whole variable domain, remainder taken from reference TRBV29-1 and TRBJ1-2, is SAVISQKPSRDICQRGTSLTIQCQVDSQVTMMFWYRQQPGQSLTLIATANQGSEATYESGFVIDKFPISRPNLTFSTLTVSNMSPEDSSIYLCSVEDQTDYGYTFGSGTRLTVV.

The rearrangement uses TRBV27 and TRBJ2-3, with D uncertain. Germline CDR1 reads MNHEY; CDR2 reads SMNVEV (reference sequence). Trimming took off 5 bases at V and 4 bases at J, with 7 bases between the two ends. CDR3 size: 12 residues. CDR3 residues: CASSALSDTQYF. CDR3 nucleotide sequence: TGTGCCAGCAGTGCCCTGTCAGATACGCAGTATTTT.

V and J are TRBV5-1 and TRBJ2-2; no clear D. The CDR3 contains 15 residues. V gave up 2 bases and J gave up 0 bases, with 8 bases separating them. CDR1 SGHRS and CDR2 YFSETQ come from the germline V gene. DNA for the CDR3: TGCGCCAGCAGCTTCGACCAACCGAACACCGGGGAGCTGTTTTTT. This gives the protein CASSFDQPNTGELFF. The full variable domain, rest sourced from reference TRBV5-1 and TRBJ2-2, is KAGVTQTPRYLIKTRGQQVTLSCSPISGHRSVSWYQQTPGQGLQFLFEYFSETQRNKGNFPGRFSGRQFSNSRSEMNVSTLELGDSALYLCASSFDQPNTGELFFGEGSRLTVL.

The J gene is TRBJ1-1, the V gene TRBV19, with a possible D match to TRBD1 (5 bases). CDR3 length: 14 residues. Germline V gene lookup returns CDR1 LNHDA and CDR2 SQIVND (reference sequence). V lost 6 bases to trimming and J lost 7 bases, with 18 bases between them. This chain's CDR3 is CASSYVTGDFEAFF. CDR3 nucleotides: TGTGCCAGTAGCTACGTTACAGGAGACTTTGAAGCTTTCTTT. The variable domain in full, with the rest retrieved from reference TRBV19 and TRBJ1-1, is DGGITQSPKYLFRKEGQNVTLSCEQNLNHDAMYWYRQDPGQGLRLIYYSQIVNDFQKGDIAEGYSVSREKKESFPLTVTSAQKNPTAFYLCASSYVTGDFEAFFGQGTRLTVV.

The chain is built from TRBV7-9 and TRBJ2-5; D is possibly TRBD2 (6 bases). V was cut by 11 bases and J by 2 bases, with 18 bases left in between. The V gene's germline CDR1 is SEHNR and CDR2 FQNEAQ (reference sequence). There are 14 residues in the CDR3. The CDR3 sequence: CAGLPGGTQETQYF. The CDR3 coding sequence is TGTGCCGGCTTACCCGGGGGTACTCAAGAGACCCAGTACTTC. Full variable domain (remainder filled in from reference TRBV7-9 and TRBJ2-5): DTGVSQNPRHKITKRGQNVTFRCDPISEHNRLYWYRQTLGQGPEFLTYFQNEAQLEKSRLLSDRFSAERPKGSFSTLEIQRTEQGDSAMYLCAGLPGGTQETQYFGPGTRLLVL.

The gene calls are TRBV12-5 and TRBJ2-5; D remains ambiguous. From germline, CDR1 is LGHNT and CDR2 FRNRAP. This CDR3 has 13 residues. Deletions cut 6 bases from V and 2 bases from J, with 10 bases between. The DNA for the CDR3 is TGTGCTAGTGGGCCGGTAGAGCAAGAGACCCAGTACTTC. Residues: CASGPVEQETQYF.

This rearrangement joins TRBV10-1 to TRBJ2-7; 11 positions agree with TRBD2. This CDR3 is 16 amino acids long. Germline values: CDR1 WNHNN, CDR2 SYGVQD (reference sequence). Germline trimming cut 2 bases from V and 0 bases from J; bases unmatched to any gene: 3. The CDR3 loop is CASSEGTSGSSYEQYF. DNA for the CDR3: TGCGCCAGCAGTGAGGGCACTAGCGGGAGCTCCTACGAGCAGTACTTC.

V gene TRBV4-3 combines with J gene TRBJ2-5; D might be TRBD1 or TRBD2, each matching 5 bases. The CDR3 spans 16 residues. V lost 1 base, J lost 5 bases, and 17 bases lay in between. Germline V lookup: CDR1 LGHNA, CDR2 YSLEER. The CDR3 DNA reads TGCGCCAGCAGCCAAGGATTGGGGATAGAGGGGGAGACCCAGTACTTC. It encodes CASSQGLGIEGETQYF.

This clone was seen a single time. CDR3 DNA: TGTGCCAGCGGGTACTCCGGGAACACTGAAGCTTTCTTT. Residues: CASGYSGNTEAFF. This rearrangement joins TRBV6-5 to TRBJ1-1; D is unclear. Trimming took off 8 bases at V and 1 base at J, with 11 bases between the two ends. Per germline, CDR1 MNHEY and CDR2 SVGAGI. The CDR3 runs 13 residues.

This chain uses TRBV4-1 with TRBJ2-7; 12 bases are a match to TRBD2. The CDR3 has 17 residues. CDR1 is MGHRA, CDR2 YSYEKL, per germline. Trimming removed 3 bases from V and 0 bases from J; junction bases left unmatched: 6. The CDR3 coding sequence is TGCGCCAGCAGCCACCTAGCGGGAGGGCTTAGCTCCTACGAGCAGTACTTC. Translation: CASSHLAGGLSSYEQYF.

The chain combines TRBV9 with TRBJ1-1; tentative D call: TRBD1 (5 bases). With 0 bases removed from V and 6 bases from J, the gap between germline ends came to 15 bases. Per germline, CDR1 SGDLS and CDR2 YYNGEE. The CDR3 runs 15 residues. CDR3 protein: CASSVGDAGSAEAFF. The CDR3 DNA sequence: TGTGCCAGCAGCGTAGGGGACGCGGGCTCGGCTGAAGCTTTCTTT.

The chain links TRBV5-6 to TRBJ1-1; D is uncertain. The germline CDR1 and CDR2 sequences are SGHDT and YYEEEE. The CDR3 covers 13 residues. The V end lost 0 bases, the J end lost 4 bases, and 7 bases lay between the germline ends. The chain's CDR3 is CASSLEQLTEAFF. The CDR3 coding sequence is TGTGCCAGCAGCTTGGAACAGCTCACTGAAGCTTTCTTT. Variable domain in full (rest from reference TRBV5-6 and TRBJ1-1): DAGVTQSPTHLIKTRGQQVTLRCSPKSGHDTVSWYQQALGQGPQFIFQYYEEEERQRGNFPDRFSGHQFPNYSSELNVNALLLGDSALYLCASSLEQLTEAFFGQGTRLTVV.

The chain has TRBV28 and TRBJ1-1; D gene uncertain. Trimming took off 1 base at V and 1 base at J, with 10 bases between the two ends. This CDR3 is built from 15 residues. Germline CDR1 reads MDHEN; CDR2 reads SYDVKM. CDR3 in DNA: TGTGCCAGCAGTTTATCGGGCAGTACGAACACTGAAGCTTTCTTT. Protein sequence: CASSLSGSTNTEAFF.

The rearrangement joins TRBV27 to TRBJ2-7; 7 positions agree with TRBD1. The V segment lost 1 base and the J segment 3 bases; nucleotides outside the gene matches: 12. The CDR3 length is 17 residues. Germline loops: CDR1 MNHEY, CDR2 SMNVEV (reference sequence). The CDR3 loop reads CASSLWQTGNEYYEQYF. The CDR3 DNA follows: TGTGCCAGCAGTTTATGGCAGACAGGGAATGAATACTACGAGCAGTACTTC.

This chain joins TRBV5-1 and TRBJ2-7; no reliable D call. The ends were cut back, 0 bases at V and 7 bases at J, with 17 bases in the middle. CDR3 length: 15 amino acids. Germline loops: CDR1 SGHRS, CDR2 YFSETQ. The CDR3: CASSLVSQARMEQYF. The CDR3 bases are TGCGCCAGCAGCTTGGTATCGCAGGCCCGCATGGAGCAGTACTTC.

A few counts support this clone. The same CDR3 also results from other DNA sequences found in this sample. This chain uses TRBV4-1 with TRBJ2-7, with D tentatively TRBD1 (5 bases). The germline V gene has CDR1 MGHRA and CDR2 YSYEKL. The CDR3 length is 14 residues. Trimming cost V 1 base and J 1 base, with 8 bases left between them. DNA for the CDR3: TGCGCCAGCAGCCAAGTCGCAGGGTCCTACGAGCAGTACTTC. Its protein product is CASSQVAGSYEQYF.

The chain joins TRBV6-5 to TRBJ1-1, with D possibly TRBD1 on 6 matching bases. Germline loops: CDR1 MNHEY, CDR2 SVGAGI. V was pared by 7 bases and J by 0 bases, with 15 bases between. This CDR3 is built from 15 residues. In DNA form, the CDR3 reads TGTGCCAGCATTCCCTGGGGGGGCATGAACACTGAAGCTTTCTTT. This gives the protein CASIPWGGMNTEAFF.

The rearrangement joins TRBV5-4 to TRBJ1-3, with TRBD1 matching over 7 bases. The J segment lost 3 bases and the V segment lost 4 bases, leaving 7 bases of the junction unmatched. Germline CDR1 is SGHNT and CDR2 is YYREEE (reference sequence). The CDR3 is made up of 15 amino acids. CDR3 nucleotide sequence: TGTGCCAGCAGCACAGGGACAGCGGGTGGAAACACCATATATTTT. It specifies CASSTGTAGGNTIYF.

The chain couples TRBV29-1 to TRBJ2-2; TRBD1 matches at 7 bases. The V and J ends lost 3 bases and 1 base, in that order; junction bases with no gene match: 5. From germline, CDR1 is SQVTM and CDR2 ANQGSEA. The CDR3 spans 15 residues. As DNA, the CDR3 is TGCAGCGTTGATTCTGGGACAGTGAACACCGGGGAGCTGTTTTTT. Amino acids: CSVDSGTVNTGELFF.

The V and J genes are TRBV6-6 and TRBJ2-7; D not resolved. Germline V CDR1 and CDR2: MNHNY, SVGAGI (reference sequence). The V gene lost 6 bases and the J gene lost 3 bases, with 12 bases spanning the gap. The CDR3 covers 13 residues. The DNA of the CDR3 is TGTGCCAGCAGGCCAGAAACTGGCTACGAGCAGTACTTC. Amino acids: CASRPETGYEQYF.

The rearrangement joins TRBV7-3 to TRBJ2-1, with a possible D match to TRBD2 (6 bases). The CDR3 totals 13 residues. V was cut by 1 base and J by 8 bases, with 9 bases left in between. The germline V gene encodes CDR1 SGHTA and CDR2 FQGTGA. The CDR3 DNA reads as TGTGCCAGCAGCTTAATGGGAGGAGATGAGCAGTTCTTC. Its translation is CASSLMGGDEQFF. Drawing the rest from reference TRBV7-3 and TRBJ2-1, the complete variable domain is GAGVSQTPSNKVTEKGKYVELRCDPISGHTALYWYRQSLGQGPEFLIYFQGTGAADDSGLPNDRFFAVRPEGSVSTLKIQRTERGDSAVYLCASSLMGGDEQFFGPGTRLTVL.

This chain uses TRBV6-4 with TRBJ2-2; D perhaps matches TRBD2 (6 bases). The CDR3 has 15 amino acids. V was trimmed by 1 base and J by 1 base, leaving 7 bases between them. Germline CDR1 reads MRHNA; CDR2 reads SNTAGT. The CDR3, as DNA: TGTGCCAGCAGTGACTTGGGACTGAACACCGGGGAGCTGTTTTTT. Amino acid sequence: CASSDLGLNTGELFF.

The chain links TRBV2 to TRBJ1-3; D uncertain. The CDR3 is made up of 13 amino acids. V was clipped by 4 bases and J by 0 bases, with 4 bases between them. CDR1 is SNHLY, CDR2 FYNNEI, per germline. CDR3 in amino acids: CASSGGSGNTIYF. CDR3 sequence (DNA): TGTGCCAGCAGTGGGGGCTCTGGAAACACCATATATTTT.

The chain links TRBV4-1 to TRBJ2-1; no definite D call. Germline V gene sequence: CDR1 MGHRA, CDR2 YSYEKL. Trimming took off 0 bases at V and 2 bases at J, with 5 bases between the two ends. There are 14 residues in the CDR3. The CDR3 DNA sequence: TGCGCCAGCAGCCAAGAATCGGCCTACAATGAGCAGTTCTTC. Translated, it gives CASSQESAYNEQFF.